The sequence of this T cell receptor beta chain was determined in a study of radiation and T cells in renal cell carcinoma. Looked up from germline, CDR1 is MNHEY and CDR2 is SVGAGI. This CDR3 region has 15 residues. V lost 6 bases to trimming and J lost 0 bases, with 12 bases between them. Time point specified: blood 2 weeks post-SBRT. Treatment in this sample: 15 Gy SBRT to primary tumor, nephrectomy 4 weeks later. The protocol was immunoSEQ multiplex PCR, while the TCRdb copy is restricted to in-frame clones and leaves out a portion. The sample has 160,000 or so clones; 87% are singletons. The chain employs TRBV6-5 and TRBJ1-3; no definite D call. The sample here was blood, taken from a patient whose treatment included radiotherapy and nephrectomy. The clonotype comes from a woman aged 50 to 65 with renal cell carcinoma. CDR3 amino acids: CASRGIGYSGNTIYF. CDR3 DNA: TGTGCCAGCAGGGGGATAGGCTACTCTGGAAACACCATATATTTT.